This T cell receptor beta chain was identified during a study of CD8 T cells in Susac syndrome. After removal of 0 bases from V and 7 bases from J, the junction contained 4 bases not matched to a gene. Germline V CDR1 and CDR2: GTSNPN, SVGIG (reference sequence). The CDR3 has 14 amino acids. A quantity of about 0.45 to 1 ug RNA underwent reverse transcription using random hexamers. Across 54 Vbeta and 13 Jbeta, immunoSEQ multiplex PCR amplified TCR beta CDR3. TCRdb reprocessed the immunoSEQ multiplex PCR reads with MiXCR, giving one entry per CDR3 protein. The sample records approximately 130,000 distinct CDR3 sequences, roughly 89% being singletons.

The chain has TRBV30 and TRBJ2-7; 12 nucleotides agree with TRBD2. This TCR was sampled from a human donor with multiple sclerosis. Sequencing input: CD8+ T cells from PBMCs. CDR3 residues: CAWSVSLAGGEQYF. The CDR3 bases are TGTGCCTGGAGTGTAAGTCTAGCGGGAGGGGAGCAGTACTTC.